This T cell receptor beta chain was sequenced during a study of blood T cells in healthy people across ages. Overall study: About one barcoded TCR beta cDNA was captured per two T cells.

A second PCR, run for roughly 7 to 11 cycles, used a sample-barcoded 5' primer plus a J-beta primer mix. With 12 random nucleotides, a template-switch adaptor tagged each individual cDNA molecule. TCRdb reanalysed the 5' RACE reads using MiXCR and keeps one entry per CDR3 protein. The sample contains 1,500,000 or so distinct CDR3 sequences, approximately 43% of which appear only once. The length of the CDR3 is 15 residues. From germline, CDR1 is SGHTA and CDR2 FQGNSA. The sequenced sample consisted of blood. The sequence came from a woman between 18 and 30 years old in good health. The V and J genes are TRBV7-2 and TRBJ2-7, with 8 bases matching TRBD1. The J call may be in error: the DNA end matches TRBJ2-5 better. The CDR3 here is CASSLVADRGETQYF. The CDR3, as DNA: TGTGCCAGCAGCTTAGTTGCAGACAGGGGTGAGACCCAGTACTTC.